This T cell receptor beta chain was recorded in a study of PD-L1 blockade in urothelial cancer (dated by TCRdb to about 2017). Background on the whole study: All patients started therapy around 2014 and received atezolizumab 1,200 mg intravenously every 3 weeks. About 90% of the 29 patients were identified as males with urothelial cancer of bladder origin, and a prior smoking history was reported by 18 of 29 patients. An ECOG performance status of 0 or 1 was recorded for the patients, and 0 to 3 prior chemotherapy regimens had been received by the patients. Blood samples were analyzed 3 weeks after the start of treatment (second dose) and 6 weeks after the start of treatment. Blood samples gave a median of about 130,000 T cells and some 83,000 unique TCRs, with a median clonality of about 0.078. An exploratory multi-omic analysis was conducted of the somatic, immune and clinical correlates of response to PD-L1 blockade with atezolizumab in urothelial cancer. Pretreatment tumor samples and matched peripheral blood, collected serially before and after atezolizumab treatment, underwent TCR sequencing. Durable clinical benefit was defined as progression-free survival longer than 6 months, and TCR features were also tested against progression-free and overall survival. In the same patients, whole exome sequencing and RNA sequencing of pretreatment tumors were performed in addition to TCR sequencing. Under ten patients reached durable clinical benefit, while fewer than 25 patients did not. Pretreatment blood TCR-seq was available for fewer than 30 patients, at least one posttreatment blood collection was obtained for roughly 24 patients, and tumor TCR-seq was available for roughly 24 patients.

What the authors observed across the whole study: Among patients with durable benefit, tumor-associated TCR clones showed greater expansion in peripheral blood 3 weeks after treatment started (n of about 20, p = 0.022). Because the sample size was small (n ≈ 28) and many of the analyses were exploratory, the results are meant to be hypothesis-generating. Improved progression-free and overall survival was found to be associated with pretreatment peripheral blood TCR clonality below the median.

Synthetic TCR analog templates were spiked into each PCR so that absolute template abundance could be estimated from read counts. The immunoSEQ assay was used to amplify TCRbeta CDR3 regions from genomic DNA with bias-controlled V and J gene primers. Rearranged TCRbeta segments were sequenced at approximately 20X coverage. The authors' pipeline ran thus. Sequencing errors were corrected by clustering and CDR3s were annotated against IMGT to assign V, D and J genes. Downstream analyses used only productive TCRbeta rearrangements and left out out-of-frame or stop-codon sequences. To compute clonality, Shannon entropy was normalized by the log of the number of unique productive sequences and then subtracted from one. Clones differing between time points or between blood and tumor were identified by Fisher's exact test with Benjamini-Hochberg correction at adjusted p below 0.01. Not all clones reach the TCRdb copy of this immuneACCESS table, which keeps in-frame sequences only. Checked studies attribute under half of the gap to unresolved V genes and leave the rest unexplained. V, J and clone size were drawn from that table, and D and trimming were deduced from the DNA. Recorded for this sample are 25,000 to 30,000 clones; approximately 81% of them occurred a single time. Clones ranked in the top ten supply 2.5% to 3.5% of the sample.

For this clone: The target of this receptor is not known. Base qualities are missing; no much larger clone stands one base away.

The intended sense of this specimen's time point label: peripheral blood 6 weeks after treatment start. The cohort included 25 to 30 patients with locally advanced or metastatic urothelial carcinoma who were treated at Memorial Sloan Kettering on a trial protocol. Peripheral blood mononuclear cells were collected from each patient pretreatment and during treatment, giving between 1 and 8 total time points per patient. The Qiagen DNeasy Blood extraction kit was used to purify genomic DNA from total PBMCs and from tumor samples. Collected pretreatment and during treatment, PBMCs were isolated and stored as previously described. CDR1 and CDR2 were assigned from the germline V gene as MGHRA and YSYEKL. Spanning cysteine to phenylalanine, the CDR3 consists of 17 amino acids. Left in the record is the CDR3 DNA by itself, 51 bases read in frame from the first base. V sheds 2 bases and J sheds 2 bases, leaving 19 bases between their ends.

The V and J genes are TRBV4-1 and TRBJ2-7; the best D guess is TRBD2, with 5 bases matching. Sequenced here: PBMCs, sampled around atezolizumab (anti-PD-L1) treatment. The receptor was derived from a man between 65 and 85 years old with urothelial cancer. The nucleotides are TGCGCCAGCAGCCAACCTAGGGTGCCCTTGACTACCTACGAGCAGTACTTC. Its protein reads: CASSQPRVPLTTYEQYF.